The 22 T cell receptor beta chains presented below share a single source sample, sequenced in a study of human T cells and chemical hapten exposure. Stated time point: pre-sensitization, week 0. The treatment denotes: therapeutic diphenylcyclopropenone sensitization with weekly scalp DPC. TCRdb itself ran the RACE reads through MiXCR, one entry per CDR3 protein. The sample carries 80,000 to 100,000 distinct CDR3 sequences, 9.6% recorded once. The source was whole blood, collected in connection with sensitization to the hapten diphenylcyclopropenone (DPC). These receptor sequences come from a woman in her forties with alopecia areata. Some clones in this sample may be carry-over from other donors' samples.

The CDR3: CSAARQGNTEAFF. The CDR3 region has the DNA TGCAGTGCCGCTCGACAGGGGAACACTGAAGCTTTCTTT. The V call is TRBV20-1, the J call TRBJ1-1; 7 bases line up with TRBD1. V lost 6 bases and J lost 1; bases outside the gene matches: 5. The germline V gene has CDR1 DFQATT and CDR2 SNEGSKA (reference sequence). This CDR3 has 13 residues.

The chain couples TRBV7-9 to TRBJ1-5, with D tentatively TRBD1 (6 bases). The CDR3 spans 14 residues. Germline V gene sequence: CDR1 SEHNR, CDR2 FQNEAQ (reference sequence). Trimming took 4 bases from V and 3 from J, leaving 10 bases between them. CDR3 in DNA: TGTGCCAGCAGCTCACAGGGCGTCAATCAGCCCCAGCATTTT. It specifies CASSSQGVNQPQHF.

The chain carries TRBV7-8 and TRBJ2-7; possibly TRBD2 for D (5 bases). The CDR3 loop spans 13 amino acids. V was pared by 10 bases and J by 0 bases, with 13 bases between. The germline gives CDR1 SGHVS, CDR2 FQNEAQ. The chain's CDR3 is CAISSGYSYEQYF. The CDR3 DNA is TGTGCCATCTCATCGGGGTACTCCTACGAGCAGTACTTC. The full variable domain, completed using reference TRBV7-8 and TRBJ2-7, is GAGVSQSPRYKVAKRGQDVALRCDPISGHVSLFWYQQALGQGPEFLTYFQNEAQLDKSGLPSDRFFAERPEGSVSTLKIQRTQQEDSAVYLCAISSGYSYEQYFGPGTRLTVT.

This clonotype was seen at least ten times. The chain joins TRBV12-3 or TRBV12-4 to TRBJ1-1; 11 bases map to TRBD1. The CDR3 totals 15 residues. V lost 5 bases and J lost 6; bases outside the gene matches: 8. CDR3 in amino acids: CASSTGQGGVPEAFF. CDR3 DNA: TGTGCCAGCAGTACGGGACAGGGGGGAGTCCCTGAAGCTTTCTTT.

This clonotype was found a few times. The rearrangement uses TRBV29-1 and TRBJ1-5; 9 nucleotides line up with TRBD1. This CDR3 region has 13 residues. Germline V gene data show CDR1 as SQVTM and CDR2 as ANQGSEA. The ends lost 6 bases at V and 5 bases at J; junction bases unmatched: 5. CDR3 DNA sequence: TGCAGCGTCCCGGGACAGGGAGATCAGCCCCAGCATTTT. This encodes CSVPGQGDQPQHF.

The chain combines TRBV4-2 with TRBJ1-2; D is undetermined. Germline loops: CDR1 LGHNA, CDR2 YNFKEQ. Trimming pared 3 bases from V and 4 bases from J, leaving 15 bases between. The CDR3 consists of 15 residues. The CDR3 spells CASSQMGLGSYGYTF. For the CDR3, the DNA is TGTGCCAGCAGCCAGATGGGGTTAGGGAGCTATGGCTACACCTTC.

This clonotype was counted at least ten times. J is TRBJ1-6 and V is TRBV3-1; D gene unclear. The CDR3 consists of 14 residues. Trimming removed 0 bases from V and 7 bases from J, with 7 bases in between. Germline values: CDR1 LGHDT, CDR2 YNNKEL (reference sequence). In DNA form, the CDR3 reads TGTGCCAGCAGCCAAGAAGGAACCAATTCACCCCTCCACTTT. Amino acids: CASSQEGTNSPLHF.

This clonotype was observed at least ten times. The J gene is TRBJ2-7, the V gene TRBV6-2 or TRBV6-3, with 12 bases aligning to TRBD2. The CDR3 consists of 21 residues. Germline V gene data show CDR1 as MNHEY and CDR2 as SVGEGT. V was pared by 0 bases and J by 3 bases, with 18 bases of the junction left unmatched. CDR3 DNA: TGTGCCAGCAGTTACTCAGGAATTGAGACGACTAGCGGGGGTTGGGACTACGAGCAGTACTTC. This codes for CASSYSGIETTSGGWDYEQYF.

This clonotype came up many times. The rearrangement uses TRBV12-3 or TRBV12-4 and TRBJ1-1, with D possibly TRBD1 on 5 matching bases. The CDR3 contains 14 residues. V lost 7 bases and J 8 bases, leaving 20 bases between the germline ends. The chain's CDR3 is CASTHKGREKEAFF. The CDR3 DNA reads as TGTGCCAGCACCCACAAGGGGCGCGAGAAGGAAGCTTTCTTT.

This clonotype was recorded at least ten times. The J gene is TRBJ2-5, the V gene TRBV10-2; no reliable D call. CDR1 WSHSY and CDR2 SAAADI come from the germline V gene. The V gene lost 7 bases and the J gene lost 2 bases, with 11 bases spanning the gap. The CDR3 loop spans 13 amino acids. CDR3 amino acids: CASTQQGQETQYF. DNA of the CDR3: TGCGCCAGCACTCAGCAAGGGCAAGAGACCCAGTACTTC.

This rearrangement joins TRBV18 to TRBJ1-2; maybe TRBD1 (6 bases). V was trimmed by 3 bases and J by 2 bases, leaving 10 bases between them. The CDR3 consists of 14 residues. In germline, CDR1 is KGHSH, CDR2 LQKENI. CDR3 DNA sequence: TGTGCCAGCTCACCGAGCAGGGGAAACTATGGCTACACCTTC. It codes for CASSPSRGNYGYTF.

This clonotype was seen at least ten times. The rearrangement uses TRBV15 and TRBJ2-7; 8 positions match TRBD2. V was clipped by 0 bases and J by 6 bases; unmatched bases: 7. Germline V CDR1 and CDR2: LNHNV, YYDKDF (reference sequence). The CDR3 has 15 amino acids. The CDR3 protein is CATSRDPFGGGEQYF. As DNA, the CDR3 is TGTGCCACCAGCAGAGATCCCTTCGGGGGGGGCGAGCAGTACTTC.

This clonotype was seen only a few times. This chain connects TRBV20-1 to TRBJ2-7, with D tentatively TRBD1 or TRBD2 (6 bases each). The CDR3 has 14 amino acids. The V and J ends lost 6 bases and 2 bases respectively, with 17 bases between them. From germline, CDR1 is DFQATT and CDR2 SNEGSKA (reference sequence). CDR3 residues: CSAKLGGHPYEQYF. Here the CDR3 DNA reads TGCAGTGCGAAGCTAGGGGGGCATCCCTACGAGCAGTACTTC.

The rearrangement uses TRBV19 and TRBJ1-1; no firm D call. Germline CDR1 and CDR2: LNHDA and SQIVND (reference sequence). The CDR3 sequence is 15 residues long. With 1 base removed from V and 4 bases from J, the gap between germline ends came to 13 bases. As DNA, the CDR3 is TGTGCCAGTAGTATAGGTCCCCCCAGAGGCACTGAAGCTTTCTTT. Translation: CASSIGPPRGTEAFF. The full variable domain, with the rest looked up from reference TRBV19 and TRBJ1-1, is DGGITQSPKYLFRKEGQNVTLSCEQNLNHDAMYWYRQDPGQGLRLIYYSQIVNDFQKGDIAEGYSVSREKKESFPLTVTSAQKNPTAFYLCASSIGPPRGTEAFFGQGTRLTVV.

This clonotype appeared many times. In nucleotides, the CDR3 is TGTGCCAGCTCAAGCGGGGGAGGCACCGGGGAGCTGTTTTTT. Its protein product is CASSSGGGTGELFF. The chain carries TRBV9 and TRBJ2-2, with TRBD2 identical over 8 bases. CDR1 and CDR2 from the germline V gene are SGDLS and YYNGEE. V was clipped by 7 bases and J by 4 bases; unmatched bases: 6. The CDR3 is 14 residues long.

The chain is built from TRBV3-1 and TRBJ2-7, with D maybe TRBD1 (6 bases). This CDR3 is built from 14 residues. Trimming took 3 bases from V and 5 from J, leaving 14 bases between them. Germline loops: CDR1 LGHDT, CDR2 YNNKEL (reference sequence). DNA of the CDR3: TGTGCCAGCAGCCATCTCTCAGGGGCCCACGAGCAGTACTTC. Its translation is CASSHLSGAHEQYF.

This clonotype occurred once. J is TRBJ2-3 and V is TRBV29-1; D may correspond to TRBD1 or TRBD2 (6 bases each). V was clipped by 4 bases and J by 5 bases, with 13 bases between them. This CDR3 has 13 amino acids. Germline CDR1 and CDR2: SQVTM and ANQGSEA. CDR3 nucleotides: TGCAGCGTTGTAACAGGGAGGAAAGATACGCAGTATTTT. This encodes CSVVTGRKDTQYF.

This clonotype was observed many times. The DNA is omitted, as the CDR3 cannot be located on it reliably, and the CDR3 follows TCRdb's listing. This chain's CDR3 is CASSTSGLRRGYTF. The V call is TRBV12-3 or TRBV12-4, the J call TRBJ1-2. From its first to its last residue, the CDR3 has 14 amino acids.

This clonotype has ten or more counts. This chain joins TRBV28 and TRBJ1-5; D is unclear. The CDR3 is 16 amino acids. The V gene lost 5 bases and the J gene lost 3 bases, with 17 bases spanning the gap. Germline CDR1 and CDR2: MDHEN and SYDVKM. The CDR3 nucleotides read TGTGCCAGCAGTCCCTACGGACGGCCCGCCAATCAGCCCCAGCATTTT. Translated: CASSPYGRPANQPQHF.

CDR3 residues: CASSLTQVRGQPQHF. As DNA, the CDR3 is TGTGCCAGCAGTTTAACGCAAGTCAGGGGACAGCCCCAGCATTTT. The chain joins TRBV12-3 or TRBV12-4 to TRBJ1-5; maybe TRBD1 (6 bases). Trimming removed 2 bases from V and 7 bases from J, with 15 bases in between. The CDR3 spans 15 residues.

There are a few counts of this clonotype. The CDR3 spells CASSYSGGGTYEQYF. The CDR3 coding sequence is TGTGCCAGCAGTTACTCAGGCGGGGGGACCTACGAGCAGTACTTC. The chain recombines TRBV6-5 with TRBJ2-7; 8 bases are shared with TRBD2. The length of the CDR3 is 15 residues. Germline V gene sequence: CDR1 MNHEY, CDR2 SVGAGI. Trimming at V came to 0 bases and at J to 2 bases, leaving 3 bases not matched to a gene.

This clonotype was recorded at least ten times. The chain couples TRBV25-1 to TRBJ1-1; D is unclear. The ends were cut back, 3 bases at V and 5 bases at J, with 13 bases in the middle. The CDR3 consists of 14 residues. Germline loops: CDR1 MGHDK, CDR2 SYGVNS. CDR3 region: CASSDQVSGTEAFF. CDR3 bases: TGTGCCAGCAGTGACCAGGTCTCCGGAACTGAAGCTTTCTTT.